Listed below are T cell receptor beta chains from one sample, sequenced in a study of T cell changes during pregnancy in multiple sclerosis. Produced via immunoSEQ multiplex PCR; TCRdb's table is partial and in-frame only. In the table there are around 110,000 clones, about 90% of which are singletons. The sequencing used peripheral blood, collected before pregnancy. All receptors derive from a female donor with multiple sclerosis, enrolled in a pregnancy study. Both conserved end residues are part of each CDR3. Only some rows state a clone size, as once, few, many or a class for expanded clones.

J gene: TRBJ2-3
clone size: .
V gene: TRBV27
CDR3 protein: CASSPGLVTDTQYF

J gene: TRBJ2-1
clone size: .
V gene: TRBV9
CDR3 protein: CASSDSGLAGIEQFF

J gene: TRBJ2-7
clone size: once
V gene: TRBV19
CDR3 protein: CASSTMMTSGSVPYEQYF

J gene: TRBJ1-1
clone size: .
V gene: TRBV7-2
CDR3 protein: CASGRTGFNTEAFF

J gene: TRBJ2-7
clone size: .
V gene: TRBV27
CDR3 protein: CASSPGQGYNEQYF

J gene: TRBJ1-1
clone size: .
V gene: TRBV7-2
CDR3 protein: CASSSGGLTEAFF

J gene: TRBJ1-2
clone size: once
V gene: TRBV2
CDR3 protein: CASGLGTGGTYGYTF

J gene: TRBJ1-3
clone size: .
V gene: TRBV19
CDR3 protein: CASSPLWVAGDASSSGNTIYF

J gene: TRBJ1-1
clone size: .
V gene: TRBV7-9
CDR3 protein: CASSTGQGAEAFF

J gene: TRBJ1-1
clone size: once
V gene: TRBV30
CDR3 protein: CAWSVPPGSAFF

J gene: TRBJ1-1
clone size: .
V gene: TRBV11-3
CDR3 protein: CASSLIGGRMNTEAFF

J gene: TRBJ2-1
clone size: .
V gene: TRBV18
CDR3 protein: CASSPLIGEYNEQFF

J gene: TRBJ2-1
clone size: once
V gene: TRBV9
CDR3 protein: CASGLAGGSSYNEQFF

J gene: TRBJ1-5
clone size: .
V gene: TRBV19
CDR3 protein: CASSILGQSSNQPQHF

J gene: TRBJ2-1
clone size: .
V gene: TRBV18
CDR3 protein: CASSYYIDNEQFF

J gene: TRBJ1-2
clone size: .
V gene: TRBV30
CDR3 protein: CAWSAWGRGGYTF

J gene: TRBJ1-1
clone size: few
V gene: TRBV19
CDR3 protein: CASSIYRGNTEAFF

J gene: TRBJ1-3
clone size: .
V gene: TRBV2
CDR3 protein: CASSEQGLGGNTIYF

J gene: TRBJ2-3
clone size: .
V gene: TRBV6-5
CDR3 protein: CASSSAPWGPDTQYF

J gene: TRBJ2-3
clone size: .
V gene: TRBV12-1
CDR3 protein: CASSFELGQGDTQYF

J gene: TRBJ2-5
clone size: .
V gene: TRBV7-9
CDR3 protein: CASSSLAGGRETQYF

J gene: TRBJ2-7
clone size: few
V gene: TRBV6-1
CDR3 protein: CASRLGYEQYF

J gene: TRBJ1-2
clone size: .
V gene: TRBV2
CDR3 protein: CASSEDSPNYGYTF

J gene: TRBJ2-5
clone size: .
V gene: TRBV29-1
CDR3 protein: CSVTLGGQETQYF

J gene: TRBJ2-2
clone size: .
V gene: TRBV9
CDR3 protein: CASSVGPQADRAGELFF

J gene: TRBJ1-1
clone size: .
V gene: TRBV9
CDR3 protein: CASSVGADEAFF

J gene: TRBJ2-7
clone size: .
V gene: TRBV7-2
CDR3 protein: CASSPPGTLGEQYF

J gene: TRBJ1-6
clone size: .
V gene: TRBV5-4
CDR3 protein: CASSLRTRDNSPLHF

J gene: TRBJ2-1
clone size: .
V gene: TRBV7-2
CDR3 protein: CASRRIADEQFF

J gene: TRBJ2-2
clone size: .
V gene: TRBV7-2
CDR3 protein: CASSQGLAGVSGELFF

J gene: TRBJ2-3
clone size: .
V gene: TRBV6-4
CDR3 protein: CASSDSASGRPDTQYF

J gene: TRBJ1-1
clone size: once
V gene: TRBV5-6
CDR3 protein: CASSALDRDTEAFF

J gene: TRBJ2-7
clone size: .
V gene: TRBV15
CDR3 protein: CATSSWKLAGGLVYEQYF

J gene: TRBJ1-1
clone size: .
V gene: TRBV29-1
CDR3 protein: CSVVLTGGANTEAFF

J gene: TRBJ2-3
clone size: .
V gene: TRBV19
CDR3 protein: CASSIGDRVGTDTQYF

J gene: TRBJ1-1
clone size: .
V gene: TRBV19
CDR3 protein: CASSIVAGANTEAFF

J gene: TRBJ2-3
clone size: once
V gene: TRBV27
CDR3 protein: CASSGGRDRGTDTQYF

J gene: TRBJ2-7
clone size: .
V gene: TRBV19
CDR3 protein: CASKRSAGAAYEQYF

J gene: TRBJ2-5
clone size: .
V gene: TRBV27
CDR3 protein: CASKSYSGGRGETQYF

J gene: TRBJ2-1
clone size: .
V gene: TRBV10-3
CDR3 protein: CAISDTGEKTNEQFF

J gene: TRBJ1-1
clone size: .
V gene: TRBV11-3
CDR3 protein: CASSYPGLNTEAFF

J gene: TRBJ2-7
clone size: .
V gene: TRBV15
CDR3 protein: CATSRESQQAGEQYF

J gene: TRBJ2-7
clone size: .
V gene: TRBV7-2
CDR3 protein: CASSLVQRKTLEQYF

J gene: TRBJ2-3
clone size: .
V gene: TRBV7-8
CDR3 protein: CASSLYGGGIRDTQYF

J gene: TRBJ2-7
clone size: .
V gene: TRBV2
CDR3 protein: CASRLATYEQYF

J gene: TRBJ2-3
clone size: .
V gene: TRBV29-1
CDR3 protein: CSVRREGKDTQYF

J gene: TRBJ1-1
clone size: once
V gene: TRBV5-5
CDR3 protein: CASSLVPGGYTEAFF

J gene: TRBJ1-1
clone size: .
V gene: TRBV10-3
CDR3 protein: CAIRGTGGPNTEAFF